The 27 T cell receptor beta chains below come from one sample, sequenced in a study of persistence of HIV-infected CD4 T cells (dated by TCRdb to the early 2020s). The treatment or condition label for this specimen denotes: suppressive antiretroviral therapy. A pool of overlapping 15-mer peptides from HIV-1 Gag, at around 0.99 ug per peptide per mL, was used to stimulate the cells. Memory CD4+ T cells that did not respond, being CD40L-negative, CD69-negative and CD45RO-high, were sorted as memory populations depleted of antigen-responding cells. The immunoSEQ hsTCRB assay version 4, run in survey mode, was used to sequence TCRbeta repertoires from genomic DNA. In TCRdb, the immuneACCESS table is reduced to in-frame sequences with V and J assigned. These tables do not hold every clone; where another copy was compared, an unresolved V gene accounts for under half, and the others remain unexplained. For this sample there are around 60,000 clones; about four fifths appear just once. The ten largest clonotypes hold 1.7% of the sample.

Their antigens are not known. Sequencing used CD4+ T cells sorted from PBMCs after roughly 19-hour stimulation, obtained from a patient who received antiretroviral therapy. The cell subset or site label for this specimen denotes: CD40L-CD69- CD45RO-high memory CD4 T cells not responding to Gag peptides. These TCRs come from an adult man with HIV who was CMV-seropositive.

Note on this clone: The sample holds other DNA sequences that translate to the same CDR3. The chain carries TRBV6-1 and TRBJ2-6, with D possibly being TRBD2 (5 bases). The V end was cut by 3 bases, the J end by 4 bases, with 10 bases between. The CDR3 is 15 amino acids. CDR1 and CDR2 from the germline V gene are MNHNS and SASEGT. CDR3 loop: CASSERVTGANVLTF. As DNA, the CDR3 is TGTGCCAGCAGTGAGAGGGTCACGGGGGCCAACGTCCTGACTTTC.

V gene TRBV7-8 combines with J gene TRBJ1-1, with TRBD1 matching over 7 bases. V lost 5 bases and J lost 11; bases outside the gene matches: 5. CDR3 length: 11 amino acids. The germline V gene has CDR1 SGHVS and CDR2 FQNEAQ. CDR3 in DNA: TGTGCCAGCAGCCCCGACAGGGTTGCTTTCTTT. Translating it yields CASSPDRVAFF.

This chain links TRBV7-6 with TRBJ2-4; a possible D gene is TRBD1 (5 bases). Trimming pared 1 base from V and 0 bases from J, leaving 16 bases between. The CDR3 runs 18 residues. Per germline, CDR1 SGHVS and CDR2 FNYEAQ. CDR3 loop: CASSLGRAAGLAKNIQYF. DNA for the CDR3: TGTGCCAGCAGCTTAGGAAGGGCTGCAGGGCTAGCCAAAAACATTCAGTACTTC.

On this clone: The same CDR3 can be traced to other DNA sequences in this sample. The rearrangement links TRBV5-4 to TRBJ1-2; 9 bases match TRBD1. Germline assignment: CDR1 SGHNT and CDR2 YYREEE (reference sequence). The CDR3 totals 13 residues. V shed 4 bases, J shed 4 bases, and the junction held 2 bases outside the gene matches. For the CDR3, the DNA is TGTGCCAGCAGCCCGGACAGGGGCTATGGCTACACCTTC. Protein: CASSPDRGYGYTF.

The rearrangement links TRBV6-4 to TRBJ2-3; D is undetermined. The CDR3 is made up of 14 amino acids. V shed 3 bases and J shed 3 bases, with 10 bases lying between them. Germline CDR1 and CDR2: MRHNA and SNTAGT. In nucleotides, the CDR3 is TGTGCCAGCAGTGATCTAATGGGAACAGATACGCAGTATTTT. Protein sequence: CASSDLMGTDTQYF.

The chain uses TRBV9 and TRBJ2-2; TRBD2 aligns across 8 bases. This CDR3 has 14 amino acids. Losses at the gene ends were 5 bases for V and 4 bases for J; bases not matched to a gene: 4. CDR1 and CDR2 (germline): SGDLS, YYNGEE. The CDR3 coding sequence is TGTGCCAGCAGACCCGGGGGGGCCACCGGGGAGCTGTTTTTT. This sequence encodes CASRPGGATGELFF.

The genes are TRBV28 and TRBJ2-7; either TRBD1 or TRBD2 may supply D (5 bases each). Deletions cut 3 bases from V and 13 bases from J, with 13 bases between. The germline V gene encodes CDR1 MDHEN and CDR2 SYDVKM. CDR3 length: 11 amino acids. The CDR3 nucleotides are TGTGCCAGCAGTTTGGGGACCAGGCGTTACTTC. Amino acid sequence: CASSLGTRRYF.

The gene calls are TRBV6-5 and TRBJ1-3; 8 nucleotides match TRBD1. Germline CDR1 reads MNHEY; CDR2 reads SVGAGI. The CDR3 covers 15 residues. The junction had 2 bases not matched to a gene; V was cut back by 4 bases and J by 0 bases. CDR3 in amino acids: CASSFTGGSGNTIYF. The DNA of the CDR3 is TGTGCCAGCAGTTTCACAGGGGGCTCTGGAAACACCATATATTTT.

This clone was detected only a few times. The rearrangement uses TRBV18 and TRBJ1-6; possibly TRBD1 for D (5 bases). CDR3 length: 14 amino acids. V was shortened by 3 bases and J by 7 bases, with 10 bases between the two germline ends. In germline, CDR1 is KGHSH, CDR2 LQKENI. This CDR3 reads CASSPPWGNSPLHF. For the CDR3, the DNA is TGTGCCAGCTCACCCCCATGGGGGAATTCACCCCTCCACTTT.

CDR3 bases: TGCGCCAGCAGTCCCGGGACTAGCGGGGCTAGCACAGATACGCAGTATTTT. Amino acids: CASSPGTSGASTDTQYF. The chain joins TRBV10-1 to TRBJ2-3, with 13 bases matching TRBD2. Germline values: CDR1 WNHNN, CDR2 SYGVQD (reference sequence). V shed 5 bases and J 0 bases; nucleotides not matched to a gene: 5. The CDR3 is 17 residues long.

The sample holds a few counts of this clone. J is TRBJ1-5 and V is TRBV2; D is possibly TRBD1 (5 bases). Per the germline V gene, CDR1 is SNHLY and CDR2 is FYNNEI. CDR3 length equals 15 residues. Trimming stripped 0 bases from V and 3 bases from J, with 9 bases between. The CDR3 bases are TGTGCCAGCAGTGAAGCGCGACAGTCCAATCAGCCCCAGCATTTT. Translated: CASSEARQSNQPQHF.

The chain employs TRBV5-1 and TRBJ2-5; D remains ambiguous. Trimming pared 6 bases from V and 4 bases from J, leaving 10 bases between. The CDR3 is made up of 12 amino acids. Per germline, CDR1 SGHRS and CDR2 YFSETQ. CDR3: CASTFDRETQYF. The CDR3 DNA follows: TGCGCCAGCACCTTCGACCGAGAGACCCAGTACTTC.

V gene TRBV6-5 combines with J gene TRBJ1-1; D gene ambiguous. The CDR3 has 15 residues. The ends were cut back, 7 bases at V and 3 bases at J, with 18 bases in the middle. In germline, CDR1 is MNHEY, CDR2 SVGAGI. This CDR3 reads CASTLGPGRYTEAFF. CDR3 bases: TGTGCCAGCACCCTCGGGCCGGGGAGATACACTGAAGCTTTCTTT.

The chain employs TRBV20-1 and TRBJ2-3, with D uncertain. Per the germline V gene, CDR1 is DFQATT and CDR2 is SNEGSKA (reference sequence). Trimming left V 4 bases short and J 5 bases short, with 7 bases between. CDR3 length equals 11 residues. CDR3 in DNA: TGCAGTGCTAAGACTTTAGATACGCAGTATTTT. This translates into CSAKTLDTQYF.

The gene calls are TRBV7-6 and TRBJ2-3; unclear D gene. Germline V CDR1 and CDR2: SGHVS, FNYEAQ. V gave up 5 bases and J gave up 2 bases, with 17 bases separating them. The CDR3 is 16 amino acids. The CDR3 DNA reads TGTGCCAGCAGCAAGTTCGCGGACGGATTCACAGATACGCAGTATTTT. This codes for CASSKFADGFTDTQYF.

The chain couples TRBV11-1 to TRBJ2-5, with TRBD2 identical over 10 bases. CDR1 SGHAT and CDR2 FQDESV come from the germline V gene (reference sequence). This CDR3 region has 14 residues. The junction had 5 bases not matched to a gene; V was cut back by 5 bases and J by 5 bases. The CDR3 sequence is CASSTAGGLETQYF. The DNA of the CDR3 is TGTGCCAGCAGCACAGCGGGGGGGCTGGAGACCCAGTACTTC. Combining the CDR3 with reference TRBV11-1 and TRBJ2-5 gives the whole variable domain EAEVAQSPRYKITEKSQAVAFWCDPISGHATLYWYRQILGQGPELLVQFQDESVVDDSQLPKDRFSAERLKGVDSTLKIQPAELGDSAMYLCASSTAGGLETQYFGPGTRLLVL.

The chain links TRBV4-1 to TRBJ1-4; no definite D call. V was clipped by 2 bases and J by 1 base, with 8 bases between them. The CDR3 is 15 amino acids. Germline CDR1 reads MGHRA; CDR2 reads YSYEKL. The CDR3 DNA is TGCGCCAGCAGCCAAAGTCGGGGAACTAATGAAAAACTGTTTTTT. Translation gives CASSQSRGTNEKLFF.

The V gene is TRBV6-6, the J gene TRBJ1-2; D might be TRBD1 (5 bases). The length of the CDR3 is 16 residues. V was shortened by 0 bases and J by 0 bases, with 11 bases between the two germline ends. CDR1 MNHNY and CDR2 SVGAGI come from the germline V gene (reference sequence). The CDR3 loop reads CASSYSVGAANYGYTF. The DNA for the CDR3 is TGTGCCAGCAGTTACTCTGTTGGGGCGGCTAACTATGGCTACACCTTC.

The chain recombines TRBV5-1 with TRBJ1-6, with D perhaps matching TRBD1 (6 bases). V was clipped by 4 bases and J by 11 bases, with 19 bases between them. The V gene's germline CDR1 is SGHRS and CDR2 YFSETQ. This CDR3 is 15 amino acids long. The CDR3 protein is CASSGGQWGSAPLHF. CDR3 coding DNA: TGCGCCAGCAGCGGCGGACAGTGGGGTTCAGCACCCCTCCACTTT.

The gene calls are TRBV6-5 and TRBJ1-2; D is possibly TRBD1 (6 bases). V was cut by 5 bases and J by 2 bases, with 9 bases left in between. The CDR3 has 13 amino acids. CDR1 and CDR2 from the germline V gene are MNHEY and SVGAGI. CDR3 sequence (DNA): TGTGCCAGCAGTACAGGGACCAACTATGGCTACACCTTC. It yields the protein CASSTGTNYGYTF.

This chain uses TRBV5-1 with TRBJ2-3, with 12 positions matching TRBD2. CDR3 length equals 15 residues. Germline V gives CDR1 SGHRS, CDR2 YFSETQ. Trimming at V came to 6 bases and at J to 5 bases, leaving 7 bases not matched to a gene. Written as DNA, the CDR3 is TGCGCCAGCAAGCGACTAGCGGGGGAGGGAGATACGCAGTATTTT. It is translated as CASKRLAGEGDTQYF.

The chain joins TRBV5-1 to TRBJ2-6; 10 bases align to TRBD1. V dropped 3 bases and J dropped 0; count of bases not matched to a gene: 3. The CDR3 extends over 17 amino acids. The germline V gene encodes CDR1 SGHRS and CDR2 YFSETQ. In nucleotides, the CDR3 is TGCGCCAGCAGCTCGGGACAGGGGTTCTCTGGGGCCAACGTCCTGACTTTC. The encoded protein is CASSSGQGFSGANVLTF.

For the CDR3, the DNA is TGTGCCAGCAGTCCCGGACCAGCTAGGGTTAATTCACCCCTCCACTTT. It encodes CASSPGPARVNSPLHF. V gene TRBV27 combines with J gene TRBJ1-6; D is undetermined. Trimming stripped 5 bases from V and 6 bases from J, with 17 bases between. The length of the CDR3 is 16 residues. From germline, CDR1 is MNHEY and CDR2 SMNVEV (reference sequence).

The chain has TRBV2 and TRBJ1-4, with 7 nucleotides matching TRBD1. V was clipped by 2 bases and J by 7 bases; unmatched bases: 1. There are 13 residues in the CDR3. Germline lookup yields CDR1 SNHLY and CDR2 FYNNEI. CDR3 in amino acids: CASSEQGGEKLFF. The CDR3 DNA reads TGTGCCAGCAGTGAACAGGGGGGTGAAAAACTGTTTTTT. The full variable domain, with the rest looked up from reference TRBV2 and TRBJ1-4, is EPEVTQTPSHQVTQMGQEVILRCVPISNHLYFYWYRQILGQKVEFLVSFYNNEISEKSEIFDDQFSVERPDGSNFTLKIRSTKLEDSAMYFCASSEQGGEKLFFGSGTQLSVL.

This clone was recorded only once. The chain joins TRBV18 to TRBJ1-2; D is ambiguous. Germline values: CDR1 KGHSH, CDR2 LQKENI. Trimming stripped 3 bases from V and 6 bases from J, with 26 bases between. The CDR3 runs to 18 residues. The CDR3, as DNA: TGTGCCAGCTCACCTCGTTTTTTGGCGGGTAACGTTGCGAATGGCTACACCTTC. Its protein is CASSPRFLAGNVANGYTF.

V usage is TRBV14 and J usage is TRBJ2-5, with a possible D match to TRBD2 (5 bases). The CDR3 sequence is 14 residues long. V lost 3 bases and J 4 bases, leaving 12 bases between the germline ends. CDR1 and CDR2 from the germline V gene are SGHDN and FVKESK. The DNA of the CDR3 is TGTGCCAGCAGCCATCCTCGGGGTCGAGAGACCCAGTACTTC. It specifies CASSHPRGRETQYF. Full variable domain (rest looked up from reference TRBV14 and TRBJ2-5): EAGVTQFPSHSVIEKGQTVTLRCDPISGHDNLYWYRRVMGKEIKFLLHFVKESKQDESGMPNNRFLAERTGGTYSTLKVQPAELEDSGVYFCASSHPRGRETQYFGPGTRLLVL.

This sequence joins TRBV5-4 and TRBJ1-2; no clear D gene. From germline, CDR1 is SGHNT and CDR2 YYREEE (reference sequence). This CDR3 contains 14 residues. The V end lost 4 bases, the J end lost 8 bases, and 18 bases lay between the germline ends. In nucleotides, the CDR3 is TGTGCCAGCAGCAGTCCCCGGGAGGCTGGAGGCTACACCTTC. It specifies CASSSPREAGGYTF. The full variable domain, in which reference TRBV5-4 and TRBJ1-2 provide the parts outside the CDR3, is ETGVTQSPTHLIKTRGQQVTLRCSSQSGHNTVSWYQQALGQGPQFIFQYYREEENGRGNFPPRFSGLQFPNYSSELNVNALELDDSALYLCASSSPREAGGYTFGSGTRLTVV.